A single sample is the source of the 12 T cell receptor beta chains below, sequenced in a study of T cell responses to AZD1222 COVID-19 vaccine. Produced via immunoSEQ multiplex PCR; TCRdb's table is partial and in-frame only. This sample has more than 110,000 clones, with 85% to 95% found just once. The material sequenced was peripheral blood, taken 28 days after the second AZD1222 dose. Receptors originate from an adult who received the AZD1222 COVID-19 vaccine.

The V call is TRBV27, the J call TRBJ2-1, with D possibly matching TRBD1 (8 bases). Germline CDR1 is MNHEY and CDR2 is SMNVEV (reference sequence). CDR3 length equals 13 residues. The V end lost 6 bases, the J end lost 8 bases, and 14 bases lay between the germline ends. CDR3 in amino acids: CASRRQGRDEQFF. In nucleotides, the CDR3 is TGTGCCAGCAGGAGACAGGGGAGGGATGAGCAGTTCTTC.

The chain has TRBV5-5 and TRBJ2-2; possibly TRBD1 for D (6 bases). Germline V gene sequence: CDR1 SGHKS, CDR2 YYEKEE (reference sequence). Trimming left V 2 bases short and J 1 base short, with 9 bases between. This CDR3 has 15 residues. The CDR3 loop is CASSFGTLNTGELFF. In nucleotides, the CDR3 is TGTGCCAGCAGCTTTGGGACACTGAACACCGGGGAGCTGTTTTTT.

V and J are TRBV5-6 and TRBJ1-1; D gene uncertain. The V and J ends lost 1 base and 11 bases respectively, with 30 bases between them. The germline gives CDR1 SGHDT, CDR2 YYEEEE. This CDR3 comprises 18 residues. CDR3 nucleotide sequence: TGTGCCAGCAGCTTGTACCAGCTTGGCGGCCGGCCCTCTCTTTCGGCTTTCTTT. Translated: CASSLYQLGGRPSLSAFF.

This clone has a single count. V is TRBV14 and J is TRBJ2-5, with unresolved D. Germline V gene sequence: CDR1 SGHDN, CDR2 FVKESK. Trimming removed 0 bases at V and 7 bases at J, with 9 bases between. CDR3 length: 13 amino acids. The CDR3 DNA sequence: TGTGCCAGCAGCCAAGAGAATCGGCGGACCCAGTACTTC. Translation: CASSQENRRTQYF.

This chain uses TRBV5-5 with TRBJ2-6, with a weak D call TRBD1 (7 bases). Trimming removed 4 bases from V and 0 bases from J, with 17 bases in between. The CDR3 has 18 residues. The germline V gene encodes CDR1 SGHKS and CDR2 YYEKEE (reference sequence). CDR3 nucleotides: TGTGCCAGCAGCCCGCGACAGGGACTCCTCTCTGGGGCCAACGTCCTGACTTTC. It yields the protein CASSPRQGLLSGANVLTF.

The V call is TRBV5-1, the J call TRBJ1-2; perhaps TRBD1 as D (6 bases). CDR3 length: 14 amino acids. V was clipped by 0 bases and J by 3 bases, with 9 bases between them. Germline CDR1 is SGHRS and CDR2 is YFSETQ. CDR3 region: CASSLDRTDYGYTF. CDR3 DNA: TGCGCCAGCAGCTTGGACCGGACAGACTATGGCTACACCTTC.

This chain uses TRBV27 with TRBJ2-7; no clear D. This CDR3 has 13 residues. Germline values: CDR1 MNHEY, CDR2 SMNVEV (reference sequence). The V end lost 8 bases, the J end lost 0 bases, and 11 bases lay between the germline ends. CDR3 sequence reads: CASHSSSSYEQYF. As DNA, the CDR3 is TGTGCCAGCCACAGTTCAAGCTCCTACGAGCAGTACTTC.

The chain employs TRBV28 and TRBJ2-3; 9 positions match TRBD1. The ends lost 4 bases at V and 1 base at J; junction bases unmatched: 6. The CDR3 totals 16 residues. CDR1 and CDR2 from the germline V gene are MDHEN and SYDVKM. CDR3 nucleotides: TGTGCCAGCAGTTCCCTGGACAGGGGAGGCACAGATACGCAGTATTTT. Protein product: CASSSLDRGGTDTQYF. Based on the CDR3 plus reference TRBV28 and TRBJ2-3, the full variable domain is DVKVTQSSRYLVKRTGEKVFLECVQDMDHENMFWYRQDPGLGLRLIYFSYDVKMKEKGDIPEGYSVSREKKERFSLILESASTNQTSMYLCASSSLDRGGTDTQYFGPGTRLTVL.

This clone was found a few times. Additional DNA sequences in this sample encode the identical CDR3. The DNA for the CDR3 is TGCAGCGTGAGACAGGGAGGGACTGAAGCTTTCTTT. Translating it yields CSVRQGGTEAFF. The chain employs TRBV29-1 and TRBJ1-1, with 7 bases fitting TRBD1. The CDR3 has 12 amino acids. The germline gives CDR1 SQVTM, CDR2 ANQGSEA. With 6 bases clipped from V and 5 bases from J, the junction kept 6 bases outside the gene matches.

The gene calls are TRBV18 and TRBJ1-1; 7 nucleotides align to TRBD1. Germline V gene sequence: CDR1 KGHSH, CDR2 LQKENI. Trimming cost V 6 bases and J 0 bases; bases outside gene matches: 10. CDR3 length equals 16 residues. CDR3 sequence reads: CASSPSRGGMNTEAFF. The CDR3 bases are TGTGCCAGCTCCCCATCCAGGGGGGGTATGAACACTGAAGCTTTCTTT.

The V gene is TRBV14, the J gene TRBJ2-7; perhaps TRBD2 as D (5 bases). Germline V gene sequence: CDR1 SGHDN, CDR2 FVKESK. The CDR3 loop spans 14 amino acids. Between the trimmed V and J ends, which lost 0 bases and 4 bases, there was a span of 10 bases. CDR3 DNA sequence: TGTGCCAGCAGCCAAGACCTAGCCAGGTACGAGCAGTACTTC. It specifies CASSQDLARYEQYF.

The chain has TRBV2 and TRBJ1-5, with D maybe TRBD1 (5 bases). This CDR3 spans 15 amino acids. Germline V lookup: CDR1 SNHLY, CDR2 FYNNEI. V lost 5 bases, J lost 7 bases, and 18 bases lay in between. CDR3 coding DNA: TGTGCCAGCAGTCCTGAAGACGGGGGTTCCCAGCCCCAGCATTTT. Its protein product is CASSPEDGGSQPQHF. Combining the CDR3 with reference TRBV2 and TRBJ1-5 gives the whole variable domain EPEVTQTPSHQVTQMGQEVILRCVPISNHLYFYWYRQILGQKVEFLVSFYNNEISEKSEIFDDQFSVERPDGSNFTLKIRSTKLEDSAMYFCASSPEDGGSQPQHFGDGTRLSIL.